Shown below are 28 T cell receptor beta chains from a single sample sequenced in a study of blood T cells in healthy people across ages. The authors ran a second PCR of 7 to 11 cycles using a sample-barcoded 5' primer and a J-beta primer mix. TCRdb passed the 5' RACE reads through MiXCR, listing each CDR3 protein once. This sample carries 1,500,000 or so distinct CDR3 sequences, around 59% of them seen once, and the ten largest clones take 5.5% to 8%. The sequencing sample was made of blood. The receptors were gathered from a man between 18 and 29 years old in good health.

The CDR3 loop is CASSPHSNRGKAYNEQFF. CDR3 in DNA: TGTGCCAGCAGTCCGCACTCCAACAGGGGAAAGGCCTACAATGAGCAGTTCTTC. The chain joins TRBV28 to TRBJ2-1; 7 nucleotides agree with TRBD1. The J segment lost 2 bases and the V segment lost 5 bases, leaving 15 bases of the junction unmatched. The CDR3 is 18 residues long. The V gene's germline CDR1 is MDHEN and CDR2 SYDVKM.

The sample holds a few counts of this clonotype. This chain joins TRBV7-2 and TRBJ2-7; D uncertain. Germline CDR1 is SGHTA and CDR2 is FQGNSA. CDR3 size: 11 residues. Trimming took 4 bases from V and 6 from J, leaving 7 bases between them. The chain's CDR3 is CASSSFVEQYF. DNA for the CDR3: TGTGCCAGCAGCTCCTTCGTCGAGCAGTACTTC.

V gene TRBV12-3 or TRBV12-4 combines with J gene TRBJ2-5; D is possibly TRBD1 (7 bases). V lost 2 bases and J lost 7, with 17 bases in between. The CDR3 length is 15 residues. In nucleotides, the CDR3 is TGTGCCAGCAGTTTACTGGCAGGGGGAGGAGGGACCCAGTACTTC. This translates into CASSLLAGGGGTQYF.

The CDR3 nucleotides read TGTGCCAGCAGTTCTGAAGGAGAGCGGTACTTC. This sequence encodes CASSSEGERYF. The J gene is TRBJ2-5, the V gene TRBV6-6; D remains unclear. This CDR3 spans 11 amino acids. Germline CDR1 reads MNHNY; CDR2 reads SVGAGI (reference sequence). V was clipped by 4 bases and J by 13 bases, with 13 bases between them.

As DNA, the CDR3 is TGCAGCTCAGCTCGCGGGGCCACAGATACGCAGTATTTT. This encodes CSSARGATDTQYF. V and J are TRBV29-1 and TRBJ2-3; maybe TRBD2 (6 bases). The V gene's germline CDR1 is SQVTM and CDR2 ANQGSEA. Trimming shortened V by 8 bases and J by 2 bases, and 14 bases separated the two germline ends. CDR3 length: 13 residues.

The chain has TRBV4-1 and TRBJ2-7; TRBD2 agrees at 10 bases. The CDR3 consists of 17 residues. The germline gives CDR1 MGHRA, CDR2 YSYEKL. J was trimmed by 3 bases and V by 1 base; bases with no gene match: 9. The CDR3 DNA is TGCGCCAGCAGCCAAGGGGATCAGCGGGAGGGAATCTACGAGCAGTACTTC. Residues: CASSQGDQREGIYEQYF.

This sequence joins TRBV20-1 and TRBJ2-7, with 11 bases fitting TRBD2. The length of the CDR3 is 18 residues. CDR1 is DFQATT and CDR2 is SNEGSKA in the germline V gene (reference sequence). V shed 1 base, J shed 2 bases, and the junction held 13 bases outside the gene matches. The CDR3 loop is CSARGGTSGPTTPYEQYF. CDR3 coding DNA: TGCAGTGCTAGAGGGGGGACTAGCGGACCCACTACACCCTACGAGCAGTACTTC.

This clonotype appeared a few times. This chain joins TRBV20-1 and TRBJ1-2, with D unresolved. Trimming shortened V by 3 bases and J by 6 bases, and 8 bases separated the two germline ends. The CDR3 length is 11 residues. Germline V lookup: CDR1 DFQATT, CDR2 SNEGSKA (reference sequence). CDR3 region: CSARAPNGYTF. The CDR3 coding sequence is TGCAGTGCTAGGGCACCAAATGGCTACACCTTC.

The rearrangement joins TRBV12-3 or TRBV12-4 to TRBJ2-5, with 7 bases fitting TRBD2. The CDR3 sequence is 16 residues long. V lost 5 bases, J lost 2 bases, and 11 bases stayed unmatched. The CDR3 is CASSPLARWAQETQYF. The CDR3 bases are TGTGCCAGCAGTCCACTAGCGAGGTGGGCGCAAGAGACCCAGTACTTC.

The chain recombines TRBV5-1 with TRBJ2-6, with D possibly being TRBD2 (5 bases). V lost 0 bases, J lost 2 bases, and 15 bases lay in between. CDR1 is SGHRS, CDR2 YFSETQ, per germline. There are 18 residues in the CDR3. The CDR3 DNA reads TGCGCCAGCAGCTTGGCCTATTTGAGGGCCGCTGGGGCCAACGTCCTGACTTTC. Its translation is CASSLAYLRAAGANVLTF.

The V and J genes are TRBV27 and TRBJ2-7, with D tentatively TRBD2 (6 bases). CDR3 length: 15 residues. Germline CDR1 is MNHEY and CDR2 is SMNVEV (reference sequence). Trimming pared 6 bases from V and 2 bases from J, leaving 17 bases between. Here the CDR3 reads CASREEGVPPYEQYF. DNA of the CDR3: TGTGCCAGCAGGGAGGAGGGAGTTCCTCCCTACGAGCAGTACTTC.

This clonotype was counted only a few times. The genes are TRBV27 and TRBJ2-1; 7 bases fit TRBD1. The CDR3 runs to 15 residues. The junction had 7 bases not matched to a gene; V was cut back by 6 bases and J by 2 bases. Germline V gene sequence: CDR1 MNHEY, CDR2 SMNVEV (reference sequence). The CDR3: CASSPRQGPYNEQFF. In nucleotides, the CDR3 is TGTGCCAGCAGCCCTCGACAGGGACCCTACAATGAGCAGTTCTTC.

This chain uses TRBV28 with TRBJ1-1; no reliable D call. Trimming took off 3 bases at V and 0 bases at J, with 5 bases between the two ends. The CDR3 has 13 amino acids. Germline V gives CDR1 MDHEN, CDR2 SYDVKM. The CDR3 protein is CASSFLLNTEAFF. DNA for the CDR3: TGTGCCAGCAGTTTTCTCTTGAACACTGAAGCTTTCTTT.

The chain has TRBV29-1 and TRBJ2-1, with 14 bases identical to TRBD2. The CDR3 sequence is 14 residues long. V shed 5 bases, J shed 6 bases, and the junction held 3 bases outside the gene matches. CDR1 and CDR2 from the germline V gene are SQVTM and ANQGSEA. CDR3 coding DNA: TGCAGCGTTCAGGGACTAGCGGGAGCCAATGAGCAGTTCTTC. It specifies CSVQGLAGANEQFF.

This chain connects TRBV4-3 to TRBJ2-1; D uncertain. The CDR3 runs to 16 residues. The germline gives CDR1 LGHNA, CDR2 YSLEER. The V end was cut by 5 bases, the J end by 5 bases, with 19 bases between. As DNA, the CDR3 is TGCGCCAGCAGCAACCTGGTGACCCTCAGCAACAATGAGCAGTTCTTC. It encodes CASSNLVTLSNNEQFF.

The CDR3 DNA sequence: TGCAGCGTTGTCAGAAGCAGCAACAATGAGCAGTTCTTC. Residues: CSVVRSSNNEQFF. The chain combines TRBV29-1 with TRBJ2-1; D gene ambiguous. CDR1 is SQVTM and CDR2 is ANQGSEA in the germline V gene. Trimming took 4 bases from V and 5 from J, leaving 12 bases between them. The CDR3 has 13 amino acids.

This clonotype was observed a single time. The gene calls are TRBV6-2 or TRBV6-3 and TRBJ2-6; 9 bases map to TRBD1. Trimming took 8 bases from V and 4 from J; bases not matched to a gene: 9. Germline V CDR1 and CDR2: MNHEY, SVGEGT. The CDR3 length is 16 residues. As DNA, the CDR3 is TGTGCCAGCCTCGGGACAGGGAAAGGAGGGGCCAACGTCCTGACTTTC. Translating gives CASLGTGKGGANVLTF.

This clonotype was picked up a small number of times. The chain joins TRBV6-1 to TRBJ1-2; D perhaps matches TRBD1 (6 bases). In germline, CDR1 is MNHNS, CDR2 SASEGT. The V gene lost 4 bases and the J gene lost 8 bases, with 14 bases spanning the gap. This CDR3 has 13 residues. As DNA, the CDR3 is TGTGCCAGCAGTGCACAGGGAAGAGAAGGCTACACCTTC. It codes for CASSAQGREGYTF.

This clonotype was observed a handful of times. V is TRBV28 and J is TRBJ2-5; 7 bases align to TRBD1. Germline CDR1 reads MDHEN; CDR2 reads SYDVKM. The CDR3 consists of 14 residues. The V and J ends lost 6 bases and 2 bases, in that order; junction bases with no gene match: 6. CDR3 DNA sequence: TGTGCCAGCAGGTCGACAGGGCAACAAGAGACCCAGTACTTC. This sequence encodes CASRSTGQQETQYF.

This clonotype occurred a few times. The V gene is TRBV28, the J gene TRBJ2-5; TRBD2 matches at 7 bases. CDR3 length: 16 amino acids. Germline CDR1 reads MDHEN; CDR2 reads SYDVKM. With V trimmed by 3 bases and J by 1 base, 8 bases remained unmatched. Here the CDR3 reads CASSLAPGRGQETQYF. CDR3 DNA sequence: TGTGCCAGCAGTTTGGCCCCGGGGAGGGGCCAAGAGACCCAGTACTTC. The full variable domain, with the rest looked up from reference TRBV28 and TRBJ2-5, is DVKVTQSSRYLVKRTGEKVFLECVQDMDHENMFWYRQDPGLGLRLIYFSYDVKMKEKGDIPEGYSVSREKKERFSLILESASTNQTSMYLCASSLAPGRGQETQYFGPGTRLLVL.

The chain carries TRBV4-2 and TRBJ2-1; weak D call: TRBD2 (6 bases). This CDR3 is 14 amino acids long. The germline V and J ends were trimmed by 1 base and 11 bases, with 15 bases remaining between them. The germline V gene encodes CDR1 LGHNA and CDR2 YNFKEQ. CDR3 nucleotide sequence: TGTGCCAGCAGCCAAGTCCTTGGTCGGGAGCAGCAGTTCTTC. Translation gives CASSQVLGREQQFF.

This rearrangement joins TRBV5-6 to TRBJ1-6; 7 bases match TRBD1. This CDR3 has 15 residues. V shed 4 bases and J 5 bases; nucleotides not matched to a gene: 6. Germline CDR1 reads SGHDT; CDR2 reads YYEEEE. The CDR3 reads CASSLRTGNNSPLHF. CDR3 sequence (DNA): TGTGCCAGCAGCCTACGGACAGGAAATAATTCACCCCTCCACTTT. The full variable domain, its missing parts supplied by reference TRBV5-6 and TRBJ1-6, is DAGVTQSPTHLIKTRGQQVTLRCSPKSGHDTVSWYQQALGQGPQFIFQYYEEEERQRGNFPDRFSGHQFPNYSSELNVNALLLGDSALYLCASSLRTGNNSPLHFGNGTRLTVT.

This chain uses TRBV7-2 with TRBJ2-1; 8 positions match TRBD1. This CDR3 spans 13 amino acids. Germline V gene sequence: CDR1 SGHTA, CDR2 FQGNSA. V lost 3 bases, J lost 12 bases, and 7 bases stayed unmatched. CDR3: CASSLTGAPMQFF. In nucleotides, the CDR3 is TGTGCCAGCAGCTTGACAGGGGCCCCTATGCAGTTCTTC.

The chain is built from TRBV27 and TRBJ2-7; no clear D gene. V dropped 7 bases and J dropped 9 bases, with 10 bases sitting between them. The CDR3 length is 10 residues. CDR1 and CDR2 from the germline V gene are MNHEY and SMNVEV (reference sequence). CDR3 loop: CASMLVRQYF. CDR3 nucleotide sequence: TGTGCCAGCATGCTCGTCCGGCAGTACTTC.

The V and J genes are TRBV12-3 or TRBV12-4 and TRBJ2-5; D remains ambiguous. V lost 3 bases to trimming and J lost 11 bases, with 19 bases between them. The CDR3 extends over 14 amino acids. CDR3 sequence reads: CASSFTPTYNEQYF. The CDR3 nucleotides are TGTGCCAGCAGTTTTACCCCAACGTACAATGAGCAGTACTTC.

This clonotype was detected a few times. The V call is TRBV12-3 or TRBV12-4, the J call TRBJ2-5; possibly TRBD2 for D (5 bases). V was cut by 4 bases and J by 12 bases, with 15 bases left in between. The CDR3 is made up of 12 amino acids. The CDR3 loop is CASSSNPGIKYF. CDR3 nucleotides: TGTGCCAGCAGTTCCAATCCCGGGATTAAGTACTTC.

The chain joins TRBV2 to TRBJ2-4; a weak D match, TRBD2 (6 bases). The J call may not be correct, given that the DNA end is closer to TRBJ2-7. The CDR3 is made up of 14 amino acids. Germline V CDR1 and CDR2: SNHLY, FYNNEI. This CDR3 is CASNVRDGTYEQYF. CDR3 in DNA: TGTGCCAGCAACGTACGGGACGGGACTTACGAGCAGTACTTC.

The rearrangement uses TRBV7-6 and TRBJ2-4, with D possibly TRBD1 on 6 matching bases. The J call may be faulty, since TRBJ2-7 better matches the DNA end. The CDR3 is 14 residues long. Germline V gene data show CDR1 as SGHVS and CDR2 as FNYEAQ. CDR3 amino acids: CASSPWDQGGEQYF. The CDR3, as DNA: TGTGCCAGCAGCCCCTGGGACCAAGGGGGCGAGCAGTACTTC.